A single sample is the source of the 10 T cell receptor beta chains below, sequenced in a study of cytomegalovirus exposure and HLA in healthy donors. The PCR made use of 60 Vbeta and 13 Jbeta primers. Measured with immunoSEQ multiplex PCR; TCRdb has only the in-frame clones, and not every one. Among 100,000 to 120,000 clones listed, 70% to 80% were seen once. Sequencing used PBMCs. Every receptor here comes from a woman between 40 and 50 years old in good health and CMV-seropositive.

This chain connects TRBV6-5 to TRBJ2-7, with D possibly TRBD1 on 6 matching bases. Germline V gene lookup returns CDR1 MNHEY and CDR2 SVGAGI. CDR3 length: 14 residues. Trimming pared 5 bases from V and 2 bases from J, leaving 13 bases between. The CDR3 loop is CASSPRTVTYEQYF. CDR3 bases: TGTGCCAGCAGTCCCCGGACAGTCACCTACGAGCAGTACTTC.

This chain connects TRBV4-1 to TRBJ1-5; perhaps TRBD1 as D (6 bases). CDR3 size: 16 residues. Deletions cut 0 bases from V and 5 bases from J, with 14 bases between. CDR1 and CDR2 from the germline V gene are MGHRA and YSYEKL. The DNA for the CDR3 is TGCGCCAGCAGCCAAGAGGGGTGGACAGAGTATCAGCCCCAGCATTTT. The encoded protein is CASSQEGWTEYQPQHF.

CDR3 loop: CASSNSEGNTIYF. Here the CDR3 DNA reads TGTGCCAGTAGTAACTCTGAGGGAAACACCATATATTTT. J is TRBJ1-3 and V is TRBV19; D gene unclear. There are 13 residues in the CDR3. Trimming left V 4 bases short and J 4 bases short, with 8 bases between. CDR1 LNHDA and CDR2 SQIVND come from the germline V gene (reference sequence). Using reference TRBV19 and TRBJ1-3 for the parts outside the CDR3, the full variable domain is DGGITQSPKYLFRKEGQNVTLSCEQNLNHDAMYWYRQDPGQGLRLIYYSQIVNDFQKGDIAEGYSVSREKKESFPLTVTSAQKNPTAFYLCASSNSEGNTIYFGEGSWLTVV.

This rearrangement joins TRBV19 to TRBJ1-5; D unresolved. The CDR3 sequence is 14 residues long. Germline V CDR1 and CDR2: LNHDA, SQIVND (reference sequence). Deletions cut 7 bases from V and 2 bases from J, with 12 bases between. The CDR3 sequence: CASKGRGGNQPQHF. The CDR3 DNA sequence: TGTGCCAGTAAAGGACGGGGAGGCAATCAGCCCCAGCATTTT.

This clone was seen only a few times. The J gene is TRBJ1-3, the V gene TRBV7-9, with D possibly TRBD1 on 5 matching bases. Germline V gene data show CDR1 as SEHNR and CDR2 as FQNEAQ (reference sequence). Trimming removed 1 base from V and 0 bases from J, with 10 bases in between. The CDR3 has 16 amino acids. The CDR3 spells CASSLDQGSSGNTIYF. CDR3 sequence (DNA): TGTGCCAGCAGCTTAGACCAGGGCAGCTCTGGAAACACCATATATTTT.

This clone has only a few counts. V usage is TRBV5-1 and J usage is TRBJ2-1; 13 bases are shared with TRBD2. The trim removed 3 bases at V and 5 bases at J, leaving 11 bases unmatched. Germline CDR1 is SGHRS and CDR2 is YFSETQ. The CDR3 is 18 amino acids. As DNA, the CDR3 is TGCGCCAGCAGCTCACTAGCGGGAGGGCCCCCTCCCCACAATGAGCAGTTCTTC. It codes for CASSSLAGGPPPHNEQFF.

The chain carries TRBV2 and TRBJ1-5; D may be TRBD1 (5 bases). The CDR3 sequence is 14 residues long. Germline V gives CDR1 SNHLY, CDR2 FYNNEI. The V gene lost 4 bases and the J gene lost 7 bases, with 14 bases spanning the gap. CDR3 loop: CASSGGVRVQPQHF. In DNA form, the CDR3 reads TGTGCCAGCAGTGGGGGGGTTAGGGTGCAGCCCCAGCATTTT.

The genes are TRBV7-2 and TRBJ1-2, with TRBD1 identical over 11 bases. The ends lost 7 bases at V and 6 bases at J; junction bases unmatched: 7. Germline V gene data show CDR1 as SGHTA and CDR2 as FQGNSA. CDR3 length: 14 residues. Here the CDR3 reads CASTTLDRGHGYTF. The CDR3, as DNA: TGTGCCAGCACCACTTTGGACAGGGGGCATGGCTACACCTTC.

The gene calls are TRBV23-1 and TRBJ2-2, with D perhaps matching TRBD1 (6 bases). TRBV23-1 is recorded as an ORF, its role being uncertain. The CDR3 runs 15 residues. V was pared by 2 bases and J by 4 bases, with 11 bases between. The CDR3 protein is CASSQLQGRTGELFF. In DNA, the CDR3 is TGCGCCAGCAGTCAACTACAGGGCCGCACCGGGGAGCTGTTTTTT.

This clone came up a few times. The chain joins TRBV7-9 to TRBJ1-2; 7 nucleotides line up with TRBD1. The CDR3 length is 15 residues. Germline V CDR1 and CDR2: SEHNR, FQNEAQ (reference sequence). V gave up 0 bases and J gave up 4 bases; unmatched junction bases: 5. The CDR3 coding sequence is TGTGCCAGCAGCTTAGCGGGTACAGGGGCCTATGGCTACACCTTC. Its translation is CASSLAGTGAYGYTF.